These T cell receptor beta chains were read from a single sample in a study of T cell changes during pregnancy in multiple sclerosis. Produced via immunoSEQ multiplex PCR; TCRdb's table is partial and in-frame only. The sample includes around 40,000 clones, about 87% of them seen just once. The sequencing here drew on CD4+ T cells from peripheral blood mononuclear cells, taken before pregnancy. All receptors derive from a female donor with multiple sclerosis, enrolled in a pregnancy study. The CDR3 runs from the conserved cysteine through the conserved F or W. The order of the fields is J gene, D gene, V gene, clone size, CDR3 protein, CDR3 DNA. D genes are given only for firm matches. Clone size, where shown, is once, few, many, or a class for clones that have expanded.

TRBJ2-3 | TRBD2 | TRBV6-5 | . | CASRPSGGVDTQYF | TGTGCCAGCAGACCCAGCGGGGGGGTAGATACGCAGTATTTT
TRBJ1-2 | TRBD1 | TRBV2 | . | CASSGQGNGYTF | TGTGCCAGCAGTGGACAGGGGAATGGCTACACCTTC
TRBJ2-3 | . | TRBV11-3 | few | CASSSGVDTDTQYF | TGTGCCAGCAGCTCAGGGGTGGACACAGATACGCAGTATTTT
TRBJ2-3 | TRBD2 | TRBV7-3 | . | CASSPFSSGGSDTQYF | TGTGCCAGCAGCCCGTTCTCTAGCGGGGGCTCAGATACGCAGTATTTT
TRBJ1-5 | TRBD1 | TRBV19 | . | CASSAGTGSNQPQHF | TGTGCCAGTAGTGCCGGGACAGGGTCAAATCAGCCCCAGCATTTT
TRBJ2-1 | TRBD2 | TRBV9 | . | CASSVSGGLAGDNEQFF | TGTGCCAGCAGCGTATCTGGCGGGCTAGCGGGGGACAATGAGCAGTTCTTC
TRBJ1-1 | TRBD1 | TRBV28 | . | CASTFTWTGRYTEAFF | TGTGCCAGCACCTTTACCTGGACAGGGAGGTACACTGAAGCTTTCTTT
TRBJ2-7 | TRBD1 | TRBV10-3 | . | CAISNRQGPEDEQYF | TGTGCCATCAGCAATCGACAGGGGCCGGAAGACGAGCAGTACTTC
TRBJ2-2 | . | TRBV7-7 | . | CASSSNQGSKATGELFF | TGTGCTAGCAGCTCCAACCAGGGGAGTAAGGCCACCGGGGAGCTGTTTTTT
TRBJ2-7 | . | TRBV5-1 | . | CASSFTGVSYEQYF | TGCGCCAGCAGCTTTACGGGGGTCTCCTACGAGCAGTACTTC
TRBJ1-1 | TRBD1 | TRBV2 | once | CASSAGLTGARRGTEAFF | TGTGCCAGCAGCGCAGGATTAACAGGGGCCCGGCGCGGCACTGAAGCTTTCTTT
TRBJ2-7 | TRBD1 | TRBV7-4 | . | CASSLIGWDRLYEQYF | TGTGCCAGCAGCTTAATAGGGTGGGACAGGCTCTACGAGCAGTACTTC
TRBJ2-7 | . | TRBV21-1 | . | CASSKERGQRRIAYEQYF | TGTGCCAGCAGCAAAGAACGGGGACAGCGAAGGATCGCCTACGAGCAGTACTTC
TRBJ1-3 | . | TRBV6-5 | . | CASRPGAGNTIYF | TGTGCCAGCAGACCGGGAGCCGGAAACACCATATATTTT
TRBJ1-1 | . | TRBV28 | . | CASSYQGPNTEAFF | TGTGCCAGCAGTTACCAGGGTCCGAACACTGAAGCTTTCTTT
TRBJ2-2 | . | TRBV15 | . | CATSRDQDGELFF | TGTGCCACCAGCAGAGATCAGGACGGGGAGCTGTTTTTT
TRBJ2-3 | TRBD2 | TRBV5-1 | . | CASSPRGSRLTDTQYF | TGCGCCAGCAGCCCGCGGGGGTCTCGCCTCACAGATACGCAGTATTTT
TRBJ1-5 | . | TRBV7-2 | . | CASSLSSLANQPQHF | TGTGCCAGCAGCTTAAGCTCCCTAGCTAATCAGCCCCAGCATTTT
TRBJ1-2 | . | TRBV10-2 | . | CASSEEAANYGYTF | TGCGCCAGCAGTGAGGAAGCCGCTAACTATGGCTACACCTTC
TRBJ2-6 | . | TRBV29-1 | . | CSVGHTDPFGGANVLTF | TGCAGCGTCGGACATACAGATCCCTTTGGGGGGGCCAACGTCCTGACTTTC
TRBJ2-7 | . | TRBV28 | once | CASRYTTGRPYEQYF | TGTGCCAGCAGATACACGACAGGGAGGCCATACGAGCAGTACTTC
TRBJ1-4 | TRBD1 | TRBV11-2 | once | CASSYDRVVNEKLFF | TGTGCCAGCAGCTACGACAGGGTAGTTAATGAAAAACTGTTTTTT